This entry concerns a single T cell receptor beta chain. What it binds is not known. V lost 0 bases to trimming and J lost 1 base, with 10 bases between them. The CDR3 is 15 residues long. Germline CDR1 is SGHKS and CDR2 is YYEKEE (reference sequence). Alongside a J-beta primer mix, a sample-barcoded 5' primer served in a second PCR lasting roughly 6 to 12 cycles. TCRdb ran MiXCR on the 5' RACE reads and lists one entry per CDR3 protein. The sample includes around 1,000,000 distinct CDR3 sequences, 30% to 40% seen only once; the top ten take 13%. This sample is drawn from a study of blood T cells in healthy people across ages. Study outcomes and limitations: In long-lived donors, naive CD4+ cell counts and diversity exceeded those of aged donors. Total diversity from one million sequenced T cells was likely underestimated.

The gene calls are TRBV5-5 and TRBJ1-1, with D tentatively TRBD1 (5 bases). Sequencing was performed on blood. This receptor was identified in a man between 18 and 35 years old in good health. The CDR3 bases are TGTGCCAGCAGCTTGGAAACAGGTACGAACACTGAAGCTTTCTTT. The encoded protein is CASSLETGTNTEAFF.